This T cell receptor beta chain is drawn from a study of T cell responses to AZD1222 COVID-19 vaccine. Study-wide points: Across spike, vaccine-associated CD4 TCRs were found, dominant at 160-218 and 743-854. Of the AZD1222 recipients, only 5 to 7 were seropositive at baseline. The donors showed a predominance of white British ancestry and of females, with possible underestimation of clonal diversity.

To note about this clone: Its antigen is unknown.

The protocol was immunoSEQ multiplex PCR, while the TCRdb copy is restricted to in-frame clones and leaves out a portion. The sample has under 150,000 clones, approximately 85% seen once. V lost 5 bases, J lost 3 bases, and 13 bases lay in between. This CDR3 contains 15 residues. CDR1 LNHNV and CDR2 YYDKDF come from the germline V gene (reference sequence). The specimen was peripheral blood, collected on day 0 of MenACWY control vaccination. The clonotype comes from an adult in good health. The gene calls are TRBV15 and TRBJ2-2; maybe TRBD2 (5 bases). The CDR3 loop reads CATSSWRTDTGELFF. The CDR3 region has the DNA TGTGCCACCAGCTCCTGGAGGACCGACACCGGGGAGCTGTTTTTT.